A single sample is the source of the 29 T cell receptor beta chains below, sequenced in a study of OX40 agonist ivuxolimab in advanced cancers. Using immunoSEQ multiplex PCR, the repertoire was profiled, and TCRdb retains in-frame clones only, with some absent. The table lists some 80,000 clones, around nine tenths of them singletons. The specimen was CD4+ or CD8+ T cells sorted from blood, collected in a trial of the OX40 agonist ivuxolimab. The receptors were gathered from an adult with an advanced solid tumor such as melanoma, head and neck, liver or kidney cancer.

This chain connects TRBV5-5 to TRBJ2-5; possibly TRBD1 for D (6 bases). Trimming took off 0 bases at V and 2 bases at J, with 11 bases between the two ends. There are 15 residues in the CDR3. CDR1 is SGHKS and CDR2 is YYEKEE in the germline V gene (reference sequence). The CDR3 DNA follows: TGTGCCAGCAGCTTGGGGGGGCTGGAACAAGAGACCCAGTACTTC. Translated: CASSLGGLEQETQYF. The whole variable domain, remainder taken from reference TRBV5-5 and TRBJ2-5, is DAGVTQSPTHLIKTRGQQVTLRCSPISGHKSVSWYQQVLGQGPQFIFQYYEKEERGRGNFPDRFSARQFPNYSSELNVNALLLGDSALYLCASSLGGLEQETQYFGPGTRLLVL.

The DNA of the CDR3 is TGTGCCAGCAGCTTAGAAAGCGTTCTAGCGGGACCCTACAATGAGCAGTTCTTC. It specifies CASSLESVLAGPYNEQFF. The chain joins TRBV7-6 to TRBJ2-1, with 9 bases identical to TRBD2. J gave up 2 bases and V 1 base, and 9 bases lay outside the gene matches. The CDR3 contains 18 residues. Per germline, CDR1 SGHVS and CDR2 FNYEAQ.

V and J are TRBV18 and TRBJ2-5, with D perhaps TRBD2 (6 bases). The CDR3 totals 13 residues. Looked up from germline, CDR1 is KGHSH and CDR2 is LQKENI. V dropped 1 base and J dropped 4 bases, with 7 bases sitting between them. The CDR3 DNA sequence: TGTGCCAGCTCACCACGGCGGGGAGAGACCCAGTACTTC. The encoded protein is CASSPRRGETQYF.

The J gene is TRBJ1-1, the V gene TRBV6-4; 8 positions agree with TRBD1. The CDR3 extends over 16 amino acids. With V trimmed by 4 bases and J by 3 bases, 10 bases remained unmatched. CDR1 MRHNA and CDR2 SNTAGT come from the germline V gene. CDR3 coding DNA: TGTGCCAGCAGTGCAGGCGCAGGGGGCTCTCACACTGAAGCTTTCTTT. Amino acids: CASSAGAGGSHTEAFF.

The chain couples TRBV6-1 to TRBJ2-1; D may correspond to TRBD1 or TRBD2 (5 bases each). V was cut by 6 bases and J by 2 bases, with 14 bases left in between. CDR3 size: 15 residues. Germline V gene sequence: CDR1 MNHNS, CDR2 SASEGT. The CDR3 DNA reads as TGTGCCAGCAGCGAGACGGGACGGACCTACAATGAGCAGTTCTTC. Protein product: CASSETGRTYNEQFF.

The sample holds a few counts of this clone. V and J are TRBV7-2 and TRBJ1-1; D remains ambiguous. In germline, CDR1 is SGHTA, CDR2 FQGNSA. Trimming took 5 bases from V and 4 from J, leaving 11 bases between them. CDR3 length: 13 residues. The CDR3 loop reads CASSRSRGTEAFF. The DNA for the CDR3 is TGTGCCAGCAGCCGTTCGCGGGGCACTGAAGCTTTCTTT.

CDR3 sequence: CATSRDYLLGTDTQYF. The CDR3 nucleotides are TGTGCCACCAGCAGAGACTATCTCCTAGGAACAGATACGCAGTATTTT. The chain has TRBV15 and TRBJ2-3; D is unclear. The germline V and J ends were trimmed by 0 bases and 3 bases, with 13 bases remaining between them. CDR1 and CDR2 (germline): LNHNV, YYDKDF (reference sequence). The CDR3 totals 16 residues.

The CDR3 loop is CASSPRIGAGELFF. As DNA, the CDR3 is TGTGCCAGCTCACCAAGAATCGGGGCCGGGGAGCTGTTTTTT. The gene calls are TRBV18 and TRBJ2-2; tentative D call: TRBD2 (5 bases). Between the trimmed V and J ends, which lost 2 bases and 6 bases, there was a span of 10 bases. From germline, CDR1 is KGHSH and CDR2 LQKENI. There are 14 residues in the CDR3. Together with reference TRBV18 and TRBJ2-2, the CDR3 gives the full variable domain: NAGVMQNPRHLVRRRGQEARLRCSPMKGHSHVYWYRQLPEEGLKFMVYLQKENIIDESGMPKERFSAEFPKEGPSILRIQQVVRGDSAAYFCASSPRIGAGELFFGEGSRLTVL.

This rearrangement joins TRBV7-9 to TRBJ2-3, with a possible D match to TRBD2 (6 bases). V lost 5 bases and J 8 bases, leaving 8 bases between the germline ends. The CDR3 is made up of 11 amino acids. Germline V gene data show CDR1 as SEHNR and CDR2 as FQNEAQ (reference sequence). DNA of the CDR3: TGTGCCAGCAGCCCAGCGGGTACGCAGTATTTT. This gives the protein CASSPAGTQYF.

The V and J genes are TRBV11-2 and TRBJ1-2; D possibly corresponds to TRBD1 (5 bases). V lost 4 bases and J lost 2, with 14 bases in between. The CDR3 consists of 15 residues. CDR1 and CDR2 from the germline V gene are SGHAT and FQNNGV. CDR3 nucleotide sequence: TGTGCCAGCAGCTCAATCCGGGACCTCAACTATGGCTACACCTTC. This translates into CASSSIRDLNYGYTF. The complete variable domain, with remaining parts taken from reference TRBV11-2 and TRBJ1-2, reads EAGVAQSPRYKIIEKRQSVAFWCNPISGHATLYWYQQILGQGPKLLIQFQNNGVVDDSQLPKDRFSAERLKGVDSTLKIQPAKLEDSAVYLCASSSIRDLNYGYTFGSGTRLTVV.

The chain is built from TRBV19 and TRBJ1-2; TRBD1 might be the D (5 bases). Germline values: CDR1 LNHDA, CDR2 SQIVND (reference sequence). Trimming cost V 5 bases and J 0 bases, with 16 bases left between them. The CDR3 is 16 amino acids. As DNA, the CDR3 is TGTGCCAGTAGTGTAAGCCGGGACCGACCTAACTATGGCTACACCTTC. Amino acids: CASSVSRDRPNYGYTF.

The rearrangement joins TRBV6-5 to TRBJ1-2; TRBD1 matches 8 bases. The ends lost 2 bases at V and 4 bases at J; junction bases unmatched: 6. Germline CDR1 reads MNHEY; CDR2 reads SVGAGI. The length of the CDR3 is 15 residues. The CDR3 here is CASSYPAGGVYGYTF. The CDR3 DNA reads TGTGCCAGCAGTTACCCGGCAGGGGGCGTCTATGGCTACACCTTC.

This chain links TRBV4-1 with TRBJ1-1, with D maybe TRBD1 (5 bases). Deletions cut 1 base from V and 5 bases from J, with 23 bases between. The CDR3 is made up of 18 amino acids. The germline V gene encodes CDR1 MGHRA and CDR2 YSYEKL. Here the CDR3 DNA reads TGCGCCAGCAGCCAAGTTGGGGGAGGTGGGGGTCAGTGGACTGAAGCTTTCTTT. Its translation: CASSQVGGGGGQWTEAFF.

The sample holds a few counts of this clone. Other nucleotide sequences from this sample produce the same CDR3. DNA for the CDR3: TGTGCCAGCAGCCCCAGCGTGAACACTGAAGCTTTCTTT. This translates into CASSPSVNTEAFF. This chain connects TRBV7-7 to TRBJ1-1; D gene unclear. The V gene's germline CDR1 is SSHAT and CDR2 FNYEAQ (reference sequence). The CDR3 spans 13 residues. The V and J ends lost 5 bases and 0 bases respectively, with 7 bases between them.

The J gene is TRBJ1-2, the V gene TRBV5-1, with TRBD1 identical over 7 bases. The V gene end was trimmed by 2 bases and the J gene end by 0 bases; junction bases not matched to a gene: 10. CDR1 and CDR2 (germline): SGHRS, YFSETQ. The CDR3 is 17 residues long. The CDR3, as DNA: TGCGCCAGCAGCTTAGATGCGACAGGGCAATCTAACTATGGCTACACCTTC. This codes for CASSLDATGQSNYGYTF.

This chain joins TRBV6-5 and TRBJ2-7; TRBD1 aligns across 9 bases. CDR1 and CDR2 from the germline V gene are MNHEY and SVGAGI. The CDR3 is 15 residues long. J lost 4 bases, V lost 0 bases, and 4 bases had no gene match. CDR3 region: CASSYSAGQGYEQYF. CDR3 nucleotide sequence: TGTGCCAGCAGTTACTCGGCGGGACAGGGTTACGAGCAGTACTTC.

This chain joins TRBV29-1 and TRBJ1-4, with TRBD1 identical over 7 bases. The junction had 5 bases not matched to a gene; V was cut back by 4 bases and J by 9 bases. The germline CDR1 and CDR2 sequences are SQVTM and ANQGSEA. The CDR3 covers 12 residues. CDR3 protein: CSVGRQGKKLFF. The CDR3 nucleotides read TGCAGCGTTGGGCGACAGGGTAAAAAACTGTTTTTT.

The genes are TRBV21-1 and TRBJ2-2; the table's D call TRBD2 went unverified against the DNA. TRBV21-1 is classified as a pseudogene. The CDR3 has 12 amino acids. The CDR3 spells CASNWNTGELFF. In DNA, the CDR3 is TGTGCCAGCAACTGGAACACCGGGGAGCTGTTTTTT.

DNA of the CDR3: TGTGCCAGCAGTTTTCTAAACAGGGACGGGAGGGATACGCAGTATTTT. Translating gives CASSFLNRDGRDTQYF. This chain links TRBV27 with TRBJ2-3, with D perhaps matching TRBD2 (7 bases). The germline V gene has CDR1 MNHEY and CDR2 SMNVEV (reference sequence). V was pared by 3 bases and J by 6 bases, with 19 bases between. The CDR3 is made up of 16 amino acids.

The chain combines TRBV6-5 with TRBJ1-1; a possible D gene is TRBD1 (5 bases). Trimming stripped 0 bases from V and 1 base from J, with 12 bases between. This CDR3 region has 16 residues. The V gene's germline CDR1 is MNHEY and CDR2 SVGAGI. The CDR3 here is CASSYSRRQRNTEAFF. The CDR3 coding sequence is TGTGCCAGCAGTTACTCGAGGCGACAGAGGAACACTGAAGCTTTCTTT.

This chain uses TRBV5-4 with TRBJ2-1, with 9 bases aligning to TRBD2. The junction had 7 bases not matched to a gene; V was cut back by 1 base and J by 5 bases. Germline CDR1 and CDR2: SGHNT and YYREEE (reference sequence). The CDR3 is 16 amino acids. CDR3 sequence reads: CASSLLPASGNNEQFF. In DNA form, the CDR3 reads TGTGCCAGCAGCTTGTTACCGGCTAGCGGGAACAATGAGCAGTTCTTC.

This chain links TRBV19 with TRBJ2-1, with TRBD2 identical over 9 bases. The trim removed 7 bases at V and 7 bases at J, leaving 8 bases unmatched. This CDR3 region has 14 residues. Germline V lookup: CDR1 LNHDA, CDR2 SQIVND (reference sequence). The CDR3 spells CASTFISGSNEQFF. For the CDR3, the DNA is TGTGCCAGTACCTTTATTAGCGGGAGTAATGAGCAGTTCTTC.

V and J are TRBV5-1 and TRBJ2-1, with 8 bases fitting TRBD2. Unmatched junction bases numbered 10, after V lost 4 bases and J lost 10 bases. The V gene's germline CDR1 is SGHRS and CDR2 YFSETQ. There are 14 residues in the CDR3. The CDR3 is CASSPAGATGEQFF. CDR3 DNA: TGCGCCAGCAGCCCAGCGGGGGCTACAGGGGAGCAGTTCTTC.

This clone came up once. The CDR3 DNA follows: TGTGCCAGCAGTTACGGCTCTGGAAACACCATATATTTT. Translated, it gives CASSYGSGNTIYF. The V gene is TRBV6-5, the J gene TRBJ1-3; D remains unclear. From germline, CDR1 is MNHEY and CDR2 SVGAGI. The CDR3 totals 13 residues. Trimming removed 2 bases from V and 0 bases from J, with 2 bases in between.

V and J are TRBV19 and TRBJ1-5, with 7 bases matching TRBD1. V gave up 6 bases and J gave up 0 bases; unmatched junction bases: 11. Per germline, CDR1 LNHDA and CDR2 SQIVND (reference sequence). This CDR3 contains 17 residues. The CDR3 DNA reads as TGTGCCAGTAGCTACCTGGACAGGACATATAGCAATCAGCCCCAGCATTTT. Its protein product is CASSYLDRTYSNQPQHF.

This chain joins TRBV28 and TRBJ1-2; D uncertain. Germline CDR1 MDHEN, CDR2 SYDVKM. This CDR3 is built from 15 residues. V was pared by 5 bases and J by 4 bases, with 17 bases between. For the CDR3, the DNA is TGTGCCAGCAGTCCCAGTTTGGGTAAGGGCTATGGCTACACCTTC. Protein: CASSPSLGKGYGYTF.

This chain joins TRBV7-9 and TRBJ2-3, with 7 bases aligning to TRBD1. The germline gives CDR1 SEHNR, CDR2 FQNEAQ (reference sequence). V gave up 2 bases and J gave up 2 bases; unmatched junction bases: 1. This CDR3 contains 14 residues. CDR3 loop: CASSLTGDTDTQYF. The DNA of the CDR3 is TGTGCCAGCAGCTTAACAGGGGACACAGATACGCAGTATTTT.

The sample holds one count of this clone. The chain employs TRBV27 and TRBJ1-1, with TRBD1 matching over 9 bases. Germline values: CDR1 MNHEY, CDR2 SMNVEV (reference sequence). J gave up 5 bases and V 5 bases, and 6 bases lay outside the gene matches. There are 14 residues in the CDR3. The CDR3, as DNA: TGTGCCAGCAGTGAACACAGGGGGCGAACTGAAGCTTTCTTT. As protein: CASSEHRGRTEAFF.

The CDR3 sequence is CASRISGPYRNEQFF. CDR3 DNA sequence: TGTGCCAGCAGAATTAGCGGTCCCTATCGGAATGAGCAGTTCTTC. The genes are TRBV7-9 and TRBJ2-1, with D maybe TRBD2 (6 bases). Per the germline V gene, CDR1 is SEHNR and CDR2 is FQNEAQ (reference sequence). V lost 6 bases, J lost 7 bases, and 19 bases lay in between. CDR3 length: 15 amino acids. The whole variable domain, remainder taken from reference TRBV7-9 and TRBJ2-1, is DTGVSQNPRHKITKRGQNVTFRCDPISEHNRLYWYRQTLGQGPEFLTYFQNEAQLEKSRLLSDRFSAERPKGSFSTLEIQRTEQGDSAMYLCASRISGPYRNEQFFGPGTRLTVL.